A single sample is the source of the 10 T cell receptor beta chains below, sequenced in a study of neoadjuvant anti-PD-1 for oral cavity cancer. Sample time point: after neoadjuvant nivolumab, at surgical resection. Method: immunoSEQ multiplex PCR; TCRdb's copy keeps in-frame clones and lacks some. Altogether fewer than 25,000 clones are present, 45% being singletons, with the ten largest covering 40%. This specimen was tumor tissue, taken after nivolumab (anti-PD-1) treatment. The source of these receptors is a person between 40 and 80 years old with oral cavity squamous cell carcinoma.

V and J are TRBV28 and TRBJ1-6, with D tentatively TRBD1 (5 bases). The CDR3 consists of 16 residues. Per the germline V gene, CDR1 is MDHEN and CDR2 is SYDVKM. V was pared by 6 bases and J by 10 bases, with 22 bases between. CDR3 amino acids: CASSLVGGVIGSPLHF. The CDR3 nucleotides are TGTGCCAGCAGCTTGGTGGGGGGGGTTATTGGCTCACCCCTCCACTTT.

The chain recombines TRBV6-1 with TRBJ1-1, with D hard to call. Trimming stripped 2 bases from V and 0 bases from J, with 10 bases between. The CDR3 runs 15 residues. Germline CDR1 is MNHNS and CDR2 is SASEGT. The CDR3 DNA reads TGTGCCAGCAGTGAACACTTGACGGTGAACACTGAAGCTTTCTTT. Translation gives CASSEHLTVNTEAFF.

In regard to this clone: The same CDR3 arises from other DNA sequences in this sample as well. This CDR3 reads CASSYSGTGGSPLHF. The CDR3, as DNA: TGTGCCAGCAGTTATTCAGGGACAGGAGGATCACCCCTCCACTTT. This chain links TRBV6-6 with TRBJ1-6, with TRBD1 matching over 8 bases. Looked up from germline, CDR1 is MNHNY and CDR2 is SVGAGI (reference sequence). The ends lost 3 bases at V and 10 bases at J; junction bases unmatched: 8. This CDR3 contains 15 residues.

The rearrangement joins TRBV28 to TRBJ1-5, with D unclear. The CDR3 spans 12 residues. V was cut by 2 bases and J by 7 bases, with 6 bases left in between. Germline V gene lookup returns CDR1 MDHEN and CDR2 SYDVKM. CDR3 amino acids: CASSLRSQPQHF. CDR3 in DNA: TGTGCCAGCAGTTTAAGGTCACAGCCCCAGCATTTT. Together with reference TRBV28 and TRBJ1-5, the CDR3 gives the full variable domain: DVKVTQSSRYLVKRTGEKVFLECVQDMDHENMFWYRQDPGLGLRLIYFSYDVKMKEKGDIPEGYSVSREKKERFSLILESASTNQTSMYLCASSLRSQPQHFGDGTRLSIL.

Only one count was recorded for this clone. The chain carries TRBV5-4 and TRBJ2-2, with unresolved D. Germline V lookup: CDR1 SGHNT, CDR2 YYREEE (reference sequence). V dropped 4 bases and J dropped 7 bases, with 8 bases sitting between them. The CDR3 is 12 amino acids. The CDR3 DNA sequence: TGTGCCAGCAGCCCCCTAGGCGGGGAGCTGTTTTTT. Translating gives CASSPLGGELFF.

This chain links TRBV10-2 with TRBJ2-3; 15 bases line up with TRBD2. From germline, CDR1 is WSHSY and CDR2 SAAADI. This CDR3 region has 17 residues. V shed 8 bases, J shed 0 bases, and the junction held 6 bases outside the gene matches. The CDR3 DNA is TGCGCCAGCCCGCCCGGGACTAGCGGGGGGAGCACAGATACGCAGTATTTT. It specifies CASPPGTSGGSTDTQYF.

This clone has a count of ten or more. CDR3: CASSSGGIADTQYF. In DNA form, the CDR3 reads TGTGCCAGCAGCTCCGGGGGTATCGCAGATACGCAGTATTTT. The chain joins TRBV5-4 to TRBJ2-3; D possibly corresponds to TRBD2 (6 bases). V dropped 3 bases and J dropped 4 bases, with 12 bases sitting between them. Germline loops: CDR1 SGHNT, CDR2 YYREEE (reference sequence). This CDR3 comprises 14 residues. Full variable domain (remainder filled in from reference TRBV5-4 and TRBJ2-3): ETGVTQSPTHLIKTRGQQVTLRCSSQSGHNTVSWYQQALGQGPQFIFQYYREEENGRGNFPPRFSGLQFPNYSSELNVNALELDDSALYLCASSSGGIADTQYFGPGTRLTVL.

The chain uses TRBV19 and TRBJ1-4; D remains ambiguous. Deletions cut 1 base from V and 8 bases from J, with 8 bases between. This CDR3 comprises 13 residues. Germline V lookup: CDR1 LNHDA, CDR2 SQIVND (reference sequence). CDR3 in DNA: TGTGCCAGTAGTATAGGCGGGAAGGAAAAACTGTTTTTT. Translation: CASSIGGKEKLFF.

This chain links TRBV18 with TRBJ1-2; 8 nucleotides align to TRBD1. The CDR3 is 15 amino acids. The junction had 5 bases not matched to a gene; V was cut back by 2 bases and J by 3 bases. Germline CDR1 is KGHSH and CDR2 is LQKENI. CDR3 loop: CASSPAAGGDYGYTF. The CDR3 DNA reads as TGTGCCAGCTCACCAGCGGCAGGGGGCGACTATGGCTACACCTTC.

The chain recombines TRBV2 with TRBJ2-7; a weak D match, TRBD1 (6 bases). CDR1 and CDR2 from the germline V gene are SNHLY and FYNNEI. V was shortened by 6 bases and J by 4 bases, with 16 bases between the two germline ends. The CDR3 extends over 14 amino acids. The CDR3 sequence: CASSPGQGHYEQYF. For the CDR3, the DNA is TGTGCCAGCAGCCCCGGGCAGGGGCATTACGAGCAGTACTTC.